Included here is one T cell receptor beta chain sequence, with context. Its cognate antigen is unknown. The sample originates from a study of tumor-infiltrating lymphocytes in localized non-small cell lung cancer. Study observations and caveats: Available tissue quantity limited TCR sequencing to a patient subset. No T-cell fraction difference was seen between IM1 and IM2 tumors. Different pieces of the same tissue were used for each assay. TCRbeta sequencing showed higher T cell infiltration in tumors than uninvolved lung.

Repertoires were generated with immunoSEQ multiplex PCR, while TCRdb's copy carries only in-frame clones and drops some. In the table there are under 10,000 clones, 60% to 80% of which are singletons. Germline loops: CDR1 LNHDA, CDR2 SQIVND (reference sequence). The CDR3 is 18 residues long. Trimming took 5 bases from V and 0 from J, leaving 20 bases between them. Sequencing was carried out using uninvolved lung tissue not adjacent to the tumor. The sequence derives from a human donor with non-small cell lung cancer. V gene TRBV19 combines with J gene TRBJ1-3; D is possibly TRBD1 (5 bases). In DNA form, the CDR3 reads TGTGCCAGTAGTGTTGCCCTCTCGACAGCCTCCTCTGGAAACACCATATATTTT. Translating it yields CASSVALSTASSGNTIYF.